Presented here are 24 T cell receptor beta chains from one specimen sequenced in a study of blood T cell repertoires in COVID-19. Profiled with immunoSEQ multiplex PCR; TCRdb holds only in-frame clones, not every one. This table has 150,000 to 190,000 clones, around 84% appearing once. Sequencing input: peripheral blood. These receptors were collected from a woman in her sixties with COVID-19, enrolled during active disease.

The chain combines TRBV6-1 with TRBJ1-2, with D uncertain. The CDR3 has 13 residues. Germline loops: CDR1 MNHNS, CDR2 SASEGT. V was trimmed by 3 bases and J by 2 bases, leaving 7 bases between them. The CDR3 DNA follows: TGTGCCAGCAGTGAGTACGGGAACTATGGCTACACCTTC. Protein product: CASSEYGNYGYTF.

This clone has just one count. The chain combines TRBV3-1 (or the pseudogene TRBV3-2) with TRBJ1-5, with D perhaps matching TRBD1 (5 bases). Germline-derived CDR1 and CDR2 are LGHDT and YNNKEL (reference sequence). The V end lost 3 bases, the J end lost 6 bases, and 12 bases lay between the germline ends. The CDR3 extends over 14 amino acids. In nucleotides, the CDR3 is TGTGCCAGCAGCCAGGCAGGGTTCGGTCAGCCCCAGCATTTT. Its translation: CASSQAGFGQPQHF.

CDR3 residues: CASSFGLALNTGELFF. The DNA for the CDR3 is TGTGCCAGCAGCTTCGGACTAGCTCTTAACACCGGGGAGCTGTTTTTT. The chain recombines TRBV7-9 with TRBJ2-2, with TRBD2 identical over 8 bases. The V gene end was trimmed by 3 bases and the J gene end by 2 bases; junction bases not matched to a gene: 5. This CDR3 has 16 residues. The germline CDR1 and CDR2 sequences are SEHNR and FQNEAQ (reference sequence).

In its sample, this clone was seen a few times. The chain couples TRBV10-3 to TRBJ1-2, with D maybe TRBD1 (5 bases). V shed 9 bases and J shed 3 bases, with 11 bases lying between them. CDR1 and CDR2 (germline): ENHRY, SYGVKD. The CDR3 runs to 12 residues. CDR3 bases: TGTGCCATTGAAGGGGATCACTATGGCTACACCTTC. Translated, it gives CAIEGDHYGYTF.

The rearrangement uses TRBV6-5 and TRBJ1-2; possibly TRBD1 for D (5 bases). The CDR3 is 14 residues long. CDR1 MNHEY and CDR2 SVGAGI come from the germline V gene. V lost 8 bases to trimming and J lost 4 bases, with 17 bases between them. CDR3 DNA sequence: TGTGCCAGCTCCCGGTCCGGGGGAGGCTATGGCTACACCTTC. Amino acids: CASSRSGGGYGYTF.

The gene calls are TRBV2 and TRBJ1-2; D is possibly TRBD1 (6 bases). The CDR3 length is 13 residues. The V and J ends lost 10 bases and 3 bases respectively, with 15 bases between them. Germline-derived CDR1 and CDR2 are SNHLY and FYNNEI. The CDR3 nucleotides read TGTGCCACTCAATCTTACAGGGACTATGGCTACACCTTC. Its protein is CATQSYRDYGYTF.

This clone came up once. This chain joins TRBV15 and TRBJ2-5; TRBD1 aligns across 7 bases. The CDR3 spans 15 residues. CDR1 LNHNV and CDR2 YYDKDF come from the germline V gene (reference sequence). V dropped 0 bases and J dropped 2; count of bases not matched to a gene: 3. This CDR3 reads CATSREGQFQETQYF. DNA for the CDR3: TGTGCCACCAGCAGAGAGGGACAGTTTCAAGAGACCCAGTACTTC.

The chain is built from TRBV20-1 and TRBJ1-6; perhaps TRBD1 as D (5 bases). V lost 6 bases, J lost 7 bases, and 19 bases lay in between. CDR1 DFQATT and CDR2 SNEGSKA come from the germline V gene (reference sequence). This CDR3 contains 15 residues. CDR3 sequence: CSASNGAVYNSPLHF. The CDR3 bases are TGCAGTGCCAGTAATGGGGCCGTTTACAATTCACCCCTCCACTTT.

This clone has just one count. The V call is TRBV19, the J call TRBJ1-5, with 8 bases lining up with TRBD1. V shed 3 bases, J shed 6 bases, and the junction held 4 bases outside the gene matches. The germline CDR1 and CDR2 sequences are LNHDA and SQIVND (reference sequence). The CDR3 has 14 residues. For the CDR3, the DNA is TGTGCCAGTAGTATGCCCACAGGGGGTCAGCCCCAGCATTTT. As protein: CASSMPTGGQPQHF.

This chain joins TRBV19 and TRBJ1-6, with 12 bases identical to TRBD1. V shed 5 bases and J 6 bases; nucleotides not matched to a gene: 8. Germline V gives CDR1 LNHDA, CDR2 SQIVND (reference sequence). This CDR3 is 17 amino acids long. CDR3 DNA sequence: TGTGCCAGTAGTTGGCCTCCGGGACAGGGGGCTAATTCACCCCTCCACTTT. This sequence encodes CASSWPPGQGANSPLHF. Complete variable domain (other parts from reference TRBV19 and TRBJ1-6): DGGITQSPKYLFRKEGQNVTLSCEQNLNHDAMYWYRQDPGQGLRLIYYSQIVNDFQKGDIAEGYSVSREKKESFPLTVTSAQKNPTAFYLCASSWPPGQGANSPLHFGNGTRLTVT.

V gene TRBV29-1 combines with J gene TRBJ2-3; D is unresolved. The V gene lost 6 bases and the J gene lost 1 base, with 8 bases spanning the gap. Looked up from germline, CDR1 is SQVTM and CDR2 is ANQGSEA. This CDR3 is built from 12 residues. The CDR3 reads CSVLPGTDTQYF. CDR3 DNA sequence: TGCAGCGTCCTCCCCGGCACAGATACGCAGTATTTT.

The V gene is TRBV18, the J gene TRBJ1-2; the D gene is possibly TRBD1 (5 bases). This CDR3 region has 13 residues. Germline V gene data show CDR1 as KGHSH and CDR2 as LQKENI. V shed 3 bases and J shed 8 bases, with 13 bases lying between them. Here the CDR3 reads CASSPLRTFGYTF. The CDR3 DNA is TGTGCCAGCTCACCCCTACGGACATTCGGCTACACCTTC.

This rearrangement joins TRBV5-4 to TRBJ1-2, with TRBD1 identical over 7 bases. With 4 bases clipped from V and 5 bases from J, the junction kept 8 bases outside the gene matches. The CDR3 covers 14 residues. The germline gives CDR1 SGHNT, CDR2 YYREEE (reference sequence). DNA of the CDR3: TGTGCCAGCAGCCCTGGGACAGAACGGTATGGCTACACCTTC. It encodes CASSPGTERYGYTF.

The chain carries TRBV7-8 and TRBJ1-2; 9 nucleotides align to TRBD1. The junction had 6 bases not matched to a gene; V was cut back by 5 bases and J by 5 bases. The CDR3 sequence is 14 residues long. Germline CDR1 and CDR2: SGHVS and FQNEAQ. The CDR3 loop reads CASSLRQGDYGYTF. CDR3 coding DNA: TGTGCCAGCAGCCTTCGACAGGGGGATTATGGCTACACCTTC.

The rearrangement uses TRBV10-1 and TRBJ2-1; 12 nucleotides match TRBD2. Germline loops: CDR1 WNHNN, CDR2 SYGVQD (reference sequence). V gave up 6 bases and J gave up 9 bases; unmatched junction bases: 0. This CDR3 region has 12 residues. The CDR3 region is CASRGLAGEQFF. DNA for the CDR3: TGCGCCAGCAGGGGACTAGCGGGTGAGCAGTTCTTC.

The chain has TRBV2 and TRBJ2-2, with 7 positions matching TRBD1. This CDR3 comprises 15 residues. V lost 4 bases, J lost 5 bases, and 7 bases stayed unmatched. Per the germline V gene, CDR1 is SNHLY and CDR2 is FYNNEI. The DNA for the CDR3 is TGTGCCAGCAGTGGAGACAGGGAAGGAACCGGGGAGCTGTTTTTT. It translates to CASSGDREGTGELFF.

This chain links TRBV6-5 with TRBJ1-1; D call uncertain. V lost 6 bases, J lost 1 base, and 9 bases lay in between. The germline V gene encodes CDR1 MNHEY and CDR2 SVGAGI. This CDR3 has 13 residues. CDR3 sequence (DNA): TGTGCCAGCAGACAGACGGCGAACACTGAAGCTTTCTTT. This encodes CASRQTANTEAFF.

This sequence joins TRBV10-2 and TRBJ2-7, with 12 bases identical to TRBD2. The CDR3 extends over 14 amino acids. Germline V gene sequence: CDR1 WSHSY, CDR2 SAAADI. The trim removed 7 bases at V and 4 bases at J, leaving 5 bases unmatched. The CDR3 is CASMRLAGEYEQYF. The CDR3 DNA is TGCGCCAGCATGCGACTAGCGGGAGAGTACGAGCAGTACTTC.

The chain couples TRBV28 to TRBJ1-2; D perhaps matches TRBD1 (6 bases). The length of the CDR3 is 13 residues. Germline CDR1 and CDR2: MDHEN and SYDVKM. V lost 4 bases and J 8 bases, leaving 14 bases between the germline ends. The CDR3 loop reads CASSSQGPWGYTF. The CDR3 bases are TGTGCCAGCAGTTCACAGGGCCCGTGGGGCTACACCTTC.

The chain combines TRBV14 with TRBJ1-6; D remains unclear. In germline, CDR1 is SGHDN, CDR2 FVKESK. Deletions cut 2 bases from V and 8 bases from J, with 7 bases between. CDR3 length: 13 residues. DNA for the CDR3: TGTGCCAGCAGCCAAACTCGTCATTCACCCCTCCACTTT. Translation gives CASSQTRHSPLHF.

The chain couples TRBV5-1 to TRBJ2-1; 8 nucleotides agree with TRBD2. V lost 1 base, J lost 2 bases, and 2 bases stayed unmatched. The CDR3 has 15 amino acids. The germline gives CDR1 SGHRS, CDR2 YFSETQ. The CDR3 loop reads CASSLSGRTYNEQFF. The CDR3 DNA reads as TGCGCCAGCAGCTTGAGCGGGAGAACCTACAATGAGCAGTTCTTC.

This chain's CDR3 is CASSQDRGNMNTEAFF. The CDR3, as DNA: TGTGCCAGCAGCCAAGATCGAGGGAACATGAACACTGAAGCTTTCTTT. The chain uses TRBV3-1 (or the pseudogene TRBV3-2) and TRBJ1-1; D not certain. Trimming removed 0 bases from V and 0 bases from J, with 11 bases in between. The CDR3 has 16 amino acids. CDR1 and CDR2 from the germline V gene are LGHDT and YNNKEL (reference sequence).

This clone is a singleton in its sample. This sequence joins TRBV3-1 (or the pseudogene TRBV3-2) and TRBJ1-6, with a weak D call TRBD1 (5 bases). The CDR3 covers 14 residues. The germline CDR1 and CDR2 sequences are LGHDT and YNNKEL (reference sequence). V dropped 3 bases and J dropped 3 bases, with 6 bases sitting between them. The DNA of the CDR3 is TGTGCCAGCAGCCAGGGGGGCTATAATTCACCCCTCCACTTT. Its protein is CASSQGGYNSPLHF.

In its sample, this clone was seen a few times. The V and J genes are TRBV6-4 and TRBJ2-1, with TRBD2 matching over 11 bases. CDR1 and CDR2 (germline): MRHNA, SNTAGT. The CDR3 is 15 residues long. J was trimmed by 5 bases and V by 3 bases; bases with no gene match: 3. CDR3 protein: CASSELAGGNNEQFF. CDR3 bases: TGTGCCAGCAGTGAGCTAGCGGGGGGTAACAATGAGCAGTTCTTC.